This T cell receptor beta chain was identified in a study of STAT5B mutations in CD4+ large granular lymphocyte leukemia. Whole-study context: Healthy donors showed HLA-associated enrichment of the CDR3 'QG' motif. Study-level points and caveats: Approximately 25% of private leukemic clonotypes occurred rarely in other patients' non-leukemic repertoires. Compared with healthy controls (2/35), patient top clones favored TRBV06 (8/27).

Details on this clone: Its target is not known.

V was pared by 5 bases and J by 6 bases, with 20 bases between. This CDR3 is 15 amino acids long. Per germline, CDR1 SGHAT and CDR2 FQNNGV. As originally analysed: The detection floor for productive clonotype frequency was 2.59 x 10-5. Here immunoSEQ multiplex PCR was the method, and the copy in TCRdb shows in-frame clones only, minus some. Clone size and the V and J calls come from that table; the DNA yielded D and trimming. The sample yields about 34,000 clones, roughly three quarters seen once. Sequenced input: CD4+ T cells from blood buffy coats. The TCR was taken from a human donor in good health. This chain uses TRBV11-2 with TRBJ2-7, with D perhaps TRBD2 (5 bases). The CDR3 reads CASSRNKGRRGEQYF. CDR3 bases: TGTGCCAGCAGCCGTAATAAGGGAAGACGGGGCGAGCAGTACTTC.